There are a few counts of the clone carrying this TCR beta chain. Authors' processing steps: Amplification from reference gene primers served as the basis for estimated nucleated cell counts. TCRdb's table, derived via immunoSEQ multiplex PCR, lists solely in-frame clones and lacks some. V, J and clone size are those of that table, while D and trimming were read from the DNA. This sample carries tens of thousands of clones, approximately 80% of them seen once, and the ten largest clones take roughly 20%. The data were obtained in a study of blood T cell repertoires in COVID-19. In the study overall: The study drew acute and convalescent COVID-19 samples from the United States, Italy and Spain. PBMCs, B-cell-depleted T cells, or T cells were the source of the cDNA or gDNA that made up the material.

V gave up 0 bases and J gave up 11 bases, with 13 bases separating them. Per germline, CDR1 SGHTA and CDR2 FQGNSA. This CDR3 has 13 residues. Input material: peripheral blood. The chain joins TRBV7-2 to TRBJ1-1; a weak D match, TRBD1 (5 bases). The clonotype originates from a human donor in a cohort sampled during active COVID-19. CDR3 loop: CASSLARKGPAFF. CDR3 sequence (DNA): TGTGCCAGCAGCTTAGCGCGTAAGGGGCCGGCTTTCTTT.